The present T cell receptor beta chain was sequenced within a study of T cells in localized non-small cell lung cancer. Study conclusions and caveats: In adjacent lung, a median about 54 of the top 100 tumor clones were found. Compared with tumor, uninvolved adjacent lung displayed greater T cell clonality, ranking highest overall. Investigators sequenced only a single tumor region, leaving heterogeneity possible. Increased T cell density in blood showed an association with longer overall survival.

Note on this clone: Its antigen is undetermined. Other nucleotide sequences in the sample specify the same CDR3.

This table comes from immunoSEQ multiplex PCR, and its TCRdb copy is limited to in-frame clones, with some not included. The data contain 75,000 to 80,000 clones, 80% of them singletons. The CDR3 totals 12 residues. Germline V lookup: CDR1 GTSNPN, CDR2 SVGIG (reference sequence). V shed 3 bases and J shed 1 base, with 6 bases lying between them. The sequence was obtained from a female donor aged 60 or older with stage I lung adenocarcinoma. Sequenced material: peripheral blood, taken before any cancer treatment. The V gene is TRBV30, the J gene TRBJ1-1; maybe TRBD1 (5 bases). The CDR3 region has the DNA TGTGCCTGGAGGGGGGGGAACACTGAAGCTTTCTTT. Amino acid sequence: CAWRGGNTEAFF.